One sample yielded the 27 T cell receptor beta chains listed below, sequenced in a study of OX40 agonist ivuxolimab in advanced cancers. Repertoires were generated with immunoSEQ multiplex PCR, while TCRdb's copy carries only in-frame clones and drops some. Of about 36,000 clones in the sample, 88% were seen once. The sample was CD4+ or CD8+ T cells sorted from blood, taken in a trial of the OX40 agonist ivuxolimab. These receptors were obtained from an adult with an advanced solid tumor such as melanoma, head and neck, liver or kidney cancer.

This clone was detected only once. The chain has TRBV7-2 and TRBJ1-6; D is unclear. Germline V gives CDR1 SGHTA, CDR2 FQGNSA. Trimming shortened V by 1 base and J by 6 bases, and 7 bases separated the two germline ends. The CDR3 loop spans 14 amino acids. CDR3 region: CASSLVQANSPLHF. The CDR3, as DNA: TGTGCCAGCAGCTTAGTCCAGGCTAATTCACCCCTCCACTTT.

The genes are TRBV14 and TRBJ2-7, with D tentatively TRBD1 or TRBD2 (5 bases each). Trimming took off 0 bases at V and 4 bases at J, with 16 bases between the two ends. Looked up from germline, CDR1 is SGHDN and CDR2 is FVKESK. This CDR3 is 16 amino acids long. The CDR3 DNA is TGTGCCAGCAGCCAAGAGGCCAGGGACCCTCCTTACGAGCAGTACTTC. This encodes CASSQEARDPPYEQYF.

The CDR3 spells CASSLVRPGRDTERTEKLFF. The CDR3 nucleotides read TGTGCCAGCAGCTTAGTTCGGCCAGGGAGGGATACGGAAAGGACTGAAAAACTGTTTTTT. The V and J genes are TRBV7-8 and TRBJ1-4, with D possibly being TRBD1 (5 bases). Germline values: CDR1 SGHVS, CDR2 FQNEAQ. The CDR3 has 20 amino acids. Trimming removed 1 base at V and 7 bases at J, with 28 bases between.

The chain is built from TRBV11-3 and TRBJ1-5, with TRBD1 matching 7 bases. V shed 5 bases, J shed 6 bases, and the junction held 10 bases outside the gene matches. The germline V gene has CDR1 SGHNT and CDR2 YENEEA. The CDR3 length is 15 residues. The CDR3 reads CASSLHRGRSQPQHF. For the CDR3, the DNA is TGTGCCAGCAGCCTCCACAGGGGCAGGAGTCAGCCCCAGCATTTT.

The chain links TRBV28 to TRBJ2-1; D might be TRBD2 (6 bases). The CDR3 covers 16 residues. Germline V gene sequence: CDR1 MDHEN, CDR2 SYDVKM. The V end lost 1 base, the J end lost 5 bases, and 15 bases lay between the germline ends. The CDR3, as DNA: TGTGCCAGCAGTTTATACGGGGAGGACCCCCACAATGAGCAGTTCTTC. This sequence encodes CASSLYGEDPHNEQFF. Together with reference TRBV28 and TRBJ2-1, the CDR3 gives the full variable domain: DVKVTQSSRYLVKRTGEKVFLECVQDMDHENMFWYRQDPGLGLRLIYFSYDVKMKEKGDIPEGYSVSREKKERFSLILESASTNQTSMYLCASSLYGEDPHNEQFFGPGTRLTVL.

The gene calls are TRBV5-1 and TRBJ2-7; D gene uncertain. The CDR3 contains 15 residues. The V and J ends lost 0 bases and 0 bases respectively, with 10 bases between them. Germline assignment: CDR1 SGHRS and CDR2 YFSETQ. Here the CDR3 reads CASSLEGLSSYEQYF. The CDR3 bases are TGCGCCAGCAGCTTGGAAGGTCTGAGCTCCTACGAGCAGTACTTC.

This rearrangement joins TRBV20-1 to TRBJ2-5; D is unresolved. The end of the DNA aligns better with TRBJ2-7, so the J call may be wrong. Germline loops: CDR1 DFQATT, CDR2 SNEGSKA (reference sequence). The CDR3 is 11 residues long. The CDR3 is CSASGGNEQYF. CDR3 sequence (DNA): TGCAGTGCTAGCGGTGGGAACGAGCAGTACTTC.

The rearrangement joins TRBV11-2 to TRBJ2-7, with D possibly matching TRBD1 (5 bases). Trimming took 1 base from V and 3 from J, leaving 10 bases between them. This CDR3 is built from 14 residues. CDR1 is SGHAT, CDR2 FQNNGV, per germline. In DNA, the CDR3 is TGTGCCAGCAGCTTAGCAGGGTCCCACTACGAGCAGTACTTC. Protein product: CASSLAGSHYEQYF.

The CDR3: CASWSPRVARAGELFF. CDR3 coding DNA: TGTGCCAGCTGGTCCCCCCGGGTGGCACGGGCCGGGGAGCTGTTTTTT. This chain links TRBV2 with TRBJ2-2; D unclear. Per germline, CDR1 SNHLY and CDR2 FYNNEI. Trimming took off 8 bases at V and 6 bases at J, with 22 bases between the two ends. The CDR3 runs to 16 residues.

The CDR3 DNA is TGTGCCAGCAGTGAATGGGCCCGCTCTGGGGCCAACGTCCTGACTTTC. Encoded protein: CASSEWARSGANVLTF. The chain combines TRBV2 with TRBJ2-6; no firm D call. Germline assignment: CDR1 SNHLY and CDR2 FYNNEI. The V and J ends lost 2 bases and 0 bases respectively, with 8 bases between them. The CDR3 extends over 16 amino acids. Full variable domain (missing parts from reference TRBV2 and TRBJ2-6): EPEVTQTPSHQVTQMGQEVILRCVPISNHLYFYWYRQILGQKVEFLVSFYNNEISEKSEIFDDQFSVERPDGSNFTLKIRSTKLEDSAMYFCASSEWARSGANVLTFGAGSRLTVL.

The rearrangement joins TRBV6-5 to TRBJ2-6; perhaps TRBD1 as D (5 bases). The CDR3 has 14 residues. V shed 7 bases and J shed 2 bases, with 9 bases lying between them. The V gene's germline CDR1 is MNHEY and CDR2 SVGAGI. The CDR3 nucleotides are TGTGCCAGCAAGAGGACAACTGGGGCCAACGTCCTGACTTTC. This encodes CASKRTTGANVLTF.

The chain uses TRBV5-1 and TRBJ2-7; TRBD2 matches 10 bases. The V segment lost 7 bases and the J segment 4 bases; nucleotides outside the gene matches: 11. This CDR3 has 15 residues. The germline CDR1 and CDR2 sequences are SGHRS and YFSETQ. The CDR3 sequence: CASGPSSGSQYEQYF. CDR3 DNA: TGCGCCAGCGGACCCTCTAGCGGGAGTCAGTACGAGCAGTACTTC.

The chain combines TRBV5-5 with TRBJ1-1, with TRBD1 matching 9 bases. Germline V gene lookup returns CDR1 SGHKS and CDR2 YYEKEE (reference sequence). The CDR3 is 13 amino acids. The junction had 2 bases not matched to a gene; V was cut back by 3 bases and J by 5 bases. In DNA, the CDR3 is TGTGCCAGCAGCTCTGGGACAGGGACTGAAGCTTTCTTT. Protein sequence: CASSSGTGTEAFF.

There are a few counts of this clone. The chain combines TRBV30 with TRBJ2-2; 9 bases agree with TRBD2. There are 14 residues in the CDR3. Germline V gene sequence: CDR1 GTSNPN, CDR2 SVGIG (reference sequence). CDR3 in DNA: TGTGGGCGGGGGCCTAGCGGGGCCGGCGGGGAGCTGTTTTTT. As protein: CGRGPSGAGGELFF.

The chain employs TRBV28 and TRBJ1-2; D is unclear. Trimming took off 6 bases at V and 4 bases at J, with 9 bases between the two ends. Germline CDR1 is MDHEN and CDR2 is SYDVKM. The CDR3 runs 12 residues. CDR3 region: CASSTAIYGYTF. CDR3 nucleotide sequence: TGTGCCAGCAGCACGGCCATCTATGGCTACACCTTC.

The chain joins TRBV1 to TRBJ2-3; the table assigns TRBD2, which was not confirmed against the DNA. TRBV1 is marked as a pseudogene. There are 18 residues in the CDR3. CDR3 amino acids: CTSSQVSLTSGGRDTQYF. The CDR3 nucleotides are TGCACCAGCAGCCAAGTATCCCTAACTAGCGGGGGTAGAGATACGCAGTATTTT.

The genes are TRBV29-1 and TRBJ1-2, with unresolved D. Germline CDR1 is SQVTM and CDR2 is ANQGSEA. This CDR3 spans 13 amino acids. V was cut by 3 bases and J by 4 bases, with 12 bases left in between. The CDR3 DNA reads TGCAGCGTTGATAGGTATTCCGGCTATGGCTACACCTTC. Protein sequence: CSVDRYSGYGYTF.

This clone was observed a single time. CDR3 sequence: CASSTSGRGGRNTGELFF. The DNA of the CDR3 is TGCGCCAGCAGTACTAGCGGGAGGGGGGGGCGAAACACCGGGGAGCTGTTTTTT. The chain uses TRBV10-2 and TRBJ2-2; 13 positions match TRBD2. V was clipped by 5 bases and J by 2 bases; unmatched bases: 8. Germline-derived CDR1 and CDR2 are WSHSY and SAAADI. The CDR3 is 18 amino acids.

The chain carries TRBV5-8 and TRBJ2-2; 9 nucleotides match TRBD1. V was pared by 2 bases and J by 5 bases, with 4 bases of the junction left unmatched. Germline V gives CDR1 SGHTS, CDR2 YDEGEE. The CDR3 length is 15 residues. CDR3 protein: CASSFGQGRTGELFF. The DNA of the CDR3 is TGTGCCAGCAGCTTCGGACAGGGGAGGACCGGGGAGCTGTTTTTT. The variable domain in full, completed from reference TRBV5-8 and TRBJ2-2, reads EAGVTQSPTHLIKTRGQQATLRCSPISGHTSVYWYQQALGLGLQFLLWYDEGEERNRGNFPPRFSGRQFPNYSSELNVNALELEDSALYLCASSFGQGRTGELFFGEGSRLTVL.

V gene TRBV6-1 combines with J gene TRBJ2-6, with D unclear. CDR1 is MNHNS and CDR2 is SASEGT in the germline V gene. The CDR3 is 15 residues long. V lost 2 bases and J lost 4, with 9 bases in between. CDR3 DNA sequence: TGTGCCAGCAGTGAAATTGGGATGGGGGCCAACGTCCTGACTTTC. It encodes CASSEIGMGANVLTF.

The table lists this clone with a few counts. This sequence joins TRBV6-4 and TRBJ1-2, with 7 positions matching TRBD1. The CDR3 totals 13 residues. Germline values: CDR1 MRHNA, CDR2 SNTAGT. J gave up 7 bases and V 6 bases, and 8 bases lay outside the gene matches. The CDR3 spells CASSPQTGSGYTF. Written as DNA, the CDR3 is TGTGCCAGCAGCCCGCAGACAGGGTCTGGCTACACCTTC.

In its sample, this clone was seen a few times. The chain has TRBV18 and TRBJ1-1; D unclear. The CDR3 has 15 residues. Trimming stripped 0 bases from V and 0 bases from J, with 8 bases between. Per the germline V gene, CDR1 is KGHSH and CDR2 is LQKENI. CDR3 nucleotides: TGTGCCAGCTCACCACCGTCACAAGTGAACACTGAAGCTTTCTTT. Amino acid sequence: CASSPPSQVNTEAFF.

This chain joins TRBV7-8 and TRBJ2-5, with TRBD1 identical over 10 bases. Unmatched junction bases numbered 6, after V lost 6 bases and J lost 5 bases. CDR1 is SGHVS and CDR2 is FQNEAQ in the germline V gene. This CDR3 is built from 14 residues. CDR3 sequence: CASRTTGGQETQYF. In DNA form, the CDR3 reads TGTGCCAGCAGGACGACAGGGGGCCAGGAGACCCAGTACTTC.

This sequence joins TRBV6-5 and TRBJ2-1; D is perhaps TRBD1 (6 bases). The V gene's germline CDR1 is MNHEY and CDR2 SVGAGI. V lost 10 bases and J lost 8, with 21 bases in between. The CDR3 consists of 14 residues. CDR3 protein: CATLGQGTSDEQFF. In nucleotides, the CDR3 is TGTGCCACCCTGGGGCAGGGGACGAGCGATGAGCAGTTCTTC.

This sequence joins TRBV15 and TRBJ2-7; either TRBD1 or TRBD2 may fit D (5 bases each). V was pared by 2 bases and J by 2 bases, with 10 bases between. Looked up from germline, CDR1 is LNHNV and CDR2 is YYDKDF (reference sequence). The CDR3 sequence is 14 residues long. The DNA for the CDR3 is TGTGCCACCAGCAGACAGGGAGCGGCCTACGAGCAGTACTTC. Translation: CATSRQGAAYEQYF.

The V and J genes are TRBV18 and TRBJ1-3; TRBD1 matches 9 bases. The V segment lost 3 bases and the J segment 0 bases; nucleotides outside the gene matches: 3. The CDR3 extends over 16 amino acids. Germline V gene data show CDR1 as KGHSH and CDR2 as LQKENI. The CDR3 DNA reads TGTGCCAGCTCACCCGGGACAGGGAGCTCTGGAAACACCATATATTTT. This encodes CASSPGTGSSGNTIYF.

The chain is built from TRBV7-9 and TRBJ2-1, with TRBD2 matching 8 bases. The CDR3 contains 15 residues. Per the germline V gene, CDR1 is SEHNR and CDR2 is FQNEAQ (reference sequence). Trimming removed 3 bases from V and 7 bases from J; junction bases left unmatched: 8. CDR3 bases: TGTGCCAGCAGCTTTGTAACGGGAGGGCCAAATGAGCAGTTCTTC. Its protein product is CASSFVTGGPNEQFF. The whole variable domain, remainder taken from reference TRBV7-9 and TRBJ2-1, is DTGVSQNPRHKITKRGQNVTFRCDPISEHNRLYWYRQTLGQGPEFLTYFQNEAQLEKSRLLSDRFSAERPKGSFSTLEIQRTEQGDSAMYLCASSFVTGGPNEQFFGPGTRLTVL.